These T cell receptor beta chains were read from a single sample in a study of Graves' ophthalmopathy and Graves' hyperthyroidism. From the multiplex PCR reads, TCRdb called clonotypes with MiXCR, one entry per CDR3 protein. The data show about 700,000 distinct CDR3 sequences, 40% seen once. Sequencing input: peripheral blood. The source of these receptors is an adult man with Graves' ophthalmopathy. Each CDR3 is given with its conserved first and last residue. Fields, in order: clone size, V gene, CDR3 length, J gene, D gene, CDR3 DNA, CDR3 protein. D genes are given only for firm matches. Rows give clone size only sometimes, using once, few, many, or a class for an expanded clone.

>-|TRBV7-2|15|TRBJ1-2|TRBD1
TGTGCCAGCAGCGTTGCGCGGGACAGGGGATATGGCTACACCTTC
CASSVARDRGYGYTF
>-|TRBV19|15|TRBJ2-7|-
TGTGCCAGTAGTATAGTTGGAGTGGGTGCCTGCGAGCAGTACTTC
CASSIVGVGACEQYF
>few|TRBV5-1|16|TRBJ2-7|TRBD1
TGCGCCAGCAGCGCCACCGGGACAGGGGTCCCCTACGAGCAGTACTTC
CASSATGTGVPYEQYF
>-|TRBV10-3|17|TRBJ2-6|TRBD1
TGTGCCATCAGAATTGGGACAGCCGTCTCTGGGGCCAACGTCCTGACTTTC
CAIRIGTAVSGANVLTF
>many|TRBV6-1|13|TRBJ2-5|TRBD1
TGTGCCAGCAGTTACAGGGGAAGGGAGACCCAGTACTTC
CASSYRGRETQYF
>few|TRBV10-3|13|TRBJ1-2|TRBD1
TGTGCCACCTACCGGGACAGGGGAGATGGCTACACCTTC
CATYRDRGDGYTF
>-|TRBV25-1|12|TRBJ2-7|TRBD1
TGTGCCAGACAGGGGGGTCTCGACGAGCAGTACTTC
CARQGGLDEQYF
>few|TRBV5-6|11|TRBJ2-6|-
TGTGCCAGCAGCTTGGACAACCTTCAGACTTTC
CASSLDNLQTF
>many|TRBV20-1|13|TRBJ1-1|-
TGCAGTGCTCCCCGTCAAGTGAGCACTGAAGCTTTCTTT
CSAPRQVSTEAFF
>few|TRBV6-5|13|TRBJ1-2|-
TGTGCCAGCAGTTACTCCGGACCCTATGGCTACACCTTC
CASSYSGPYGYTF
>few|TRBV20-1|14|TRBJ2-5|TRBD1
TGCAGTGCGCGGGACAGGGGCACGCCGCAGACCCAGTACTTC
CSARDRGTPQTQYF
>-|TRBV29-1|15|TRBJ2-2|TRBD2
TGCAGCGTTGCGACTAGCGGTACGAGGAGTGGGGAGCTGTTTTTT
CSVATSGTRSGELFF
>-|TRBV7-9|15|TRBJ2-5|TRBD1
TGTGCCAGCATGGGGACAGGGGGCGCGGTGGAGACCCAGTACTTC
CASMGTGGAVETQYF
>-|TRBV24-1|16|TRBJ1-5|-
TGTGCCAGCAGTTCCGTAACGGGCGAGAGCAATCAGCCCCAGCATTTT
CASSSVTGESNQPQHF
>-|TRBV29-1|17|TRBJ2-7|-
TGCAGCGTTGATTCGGGAACAGGGGGAGGGTTTACCTACGAGCAGTACTTC
CSVDSGTGGGFTYEQYF
>-|TRBV25-1|15|TRBJ1-6|TRBD1
TGTGCCAGCACCGGGACAGGGTTGGTCCATTCACCCCTCCACTTT
CASTGTGLVHSPLHF
>-|TRBV20-1|14|TRBJ2-5|-
TGCAGTGCCAAGAACGGGGACCACCAAGAGACCCAGTACTTC
CSAKNGDHQETQYF
>many|TRBV12-3/TRBV12-4|13|TRBJ1-1|-
TGTGCCAGCAGTTTCGAGGGGAACACTGAAGCTTTCTTT
CASSFEGNTEAFF
>-|TRBV24-1|14|TRBJ2-5|-
TGTGCCACCAGTGATCCGGGGCCTGGGGGGACCCAGTACTTC
CATSDPGPGGTQYF
>once|TRBV15|14|TRBJ2-7|TRBD1
TGTGCCAGCACTGGCCGGGACAGATCCTACGAGCAGTACTTC
CASTGRDRSYEQYF
>few|TRBV9|17|TRBJ1-1|-
TGTGCCAGCAGCCCAGAGGGGCAGGGCCGTTTGCGGGCTGAAGCTTTCTTT
CASSPEGQGRLRAEAFF
>-|TRBV25-1|15|TRBJ2-2|-
TGTGCCAGCAGTTTGGGAAATGCGAACACCGGGGAGCTGTTTTTT
CASSLGNANTGELFF
>-|TRBV25-1|14|TRBJ2-5|-
TGTGCCAGCAGTTTACAAGGGTGGGTTGAGACCCAGTACTTC
CASSLQGWVETQYF
>many|TRBV9|15|TRBJ2-5|-
TGTGCCAGCAGCGTAGCTACGGGGGTCTTGGAGACCCAGTACTTC
CASSVATGVLETQYF
>-|TRBV5-1|18|TRBJ2-7|TRBD1
TGCGCCAGCAGCTTGTCCCTGTCCTTTGCCCCGACAGGGAATGAGCAGTACTTC
CASSLSLSFAPTGNEQYF
>few|TRBV25-1|15|TRBJ2-2|TRBD2
TGTGCCAGCAGTGTGACTAGCGATTACACCGGGGAGCTGTTTTTT
CASSVTSDYTGELFF
>-|TRBV7-6|11|TRBJ2-2|-
TGTGCCAGCAGCTTACTGCGGGAGCTGTTTTTT
CASSLLRELFF
>-|TRBV24-1|14|TRBJ2-5|TRBD1
TGTGCCACCAGTGTAGGGGGCATCCAAGAGACCCAGTACTTC
CATSVGGIQETQYF
>-|TRBV20-1|12|TRBJ2-7|-
TGCAGTGCTAGGTCGATAGGTTACGAGCAGTACTTC
CSARSIGYEQYF
>few|TRBV7-8|15|TRBJ2-7|TRBD2
TGTGCCAGCAGCCCGGGGGGAGGGACTCCGGACGAGCAGTACTTC
CASSPGGGTPDEQYF
>many|TRBV7-2|13|TRBJ1-2|-
TGTGCCAGCAGCTTATGGGGTAGCTATGGCTACACCTTC
CASSLWGSYGYTF
>-|TRBV10-3|15|TRBJ1-2|TRBD1
TGTGCCATCAGTCCCCGGACAGGGAATTTGTATGGCTACACCTTC
CAISPRTGNLYGYTF
>-|TRBV11-2|15|TRBJ2-5|-
TGTGCCAGCAGCTTATCATTAGAGGGACAAGAGACCCAGTACTTC
CASSLSLEGQETQYF
>few|TRBV7-9|13|TRBJ1-1|TRBD1
TGTGCCAGCAGCGGACAGGGGATGACTGAAGCTTTCTTT
CASSGQGMTEAFF
>-|TRBV10-3|16|TRBJ2-5|-
TGTGCCATCAGTGATAGGGCTGGGGCTTTCCAAGAGACCCAGTACTTC
CAISDRAGAFQETQYF
>few|TRBV24-1|15|TRBJ1-5|TRBD1
TGTGCCAGCAGCAGGGACAGGGGGACTCATCAGCCCCAGCATTTT
CASSRDRGTHQPQHF
>once|TRBV24-1|11|TRBJ2-7|TRBD1
TGTGCCACGGGACAGGCCTACGAGCAGTACTTC
CATGQAYEQYF
>-|TRBV2|15|TRBJ1-6|-
TGTGCCAGCAAGACCAGGACTCCCTATAATTCACCCCTCCACTTT
CASKTRTPYNSPLHF
>-|TRBV4-3|16|TRBJ2-5|-
TGCGCCAGCAGCCGCCTAGCCTATCAGGACCAAGAGACCCAGTACTTC
CASSRLAYQDQETQYF
>-|TRBV2|15|TRBJ1-5|TRBD1
TGTGCCAGCACCCGGGACAGGGGCTGGAATCAGCCCCAGCATTTT
CASTRDRGWNQPQHF
>many|TRBV14|14|TRBJ2-5|-
TGTGCCAGCAGCCAAGATCTCCGACAAGAGACCCAGTACTTC
CASSQDLRQETQYF
>-|TRBV14|12|TRBJ1-4|-
TGTGCCAGCAGCCAAGGGGTAGGGGTACTGTTTTTT
CASSQGVGVLFF
>few|TRBV2|14|TRBJ1-2|-
TGTGCCAGCAAGGGCAGGGGTATGGGCTATGGCTACACCTTC
CASKGRGMGYGYTF
>-|TRBV2|15|TRBJ2-7|TRBD1
TGTGCCAGCAGCCAAGGGGGCATGGGAGCCTACGAGCAGTACTTC
CASSQGGMGAYEQYF
>many|TRBV5-1|15|TRBJ2-7|TRBD1
TGCGCCAGCAGCTTGGCAGGGGGCGCTTCCTACGAGCAGTACTTC
CASSLAGGASYEQYF
>-|TRBV29-1|12|TRBJ1-2|TRBD1
TGCAGCGGGGAACAGGGGAACTATGGCTACACCTTC
CSGEQGNYGYTF
>-|TRBV25-1|15|TRBJ2-7|-
TGTGCCAGCAGTTCTTTCCGGGGACATTCCTACGAGCAGTACTTC
CASSSFRGHSYEQYF
>-|TRBV5-4|13|TRBJ1-2|-
TGTGCCAGCAGCCTACAGGGAATGGATGGCTACACCTTC
CASSLQGMDGYTF
>many|TRBV7-9|15|TRBJ1-4|TRBD1
TGTGCCAGCAGCCCCAGGGACAGGGGGAATGAAAAACTGTTTTTT
CASSPRDRGNEKLFF
>many|TRBV7-9|14|TRBJ1-6|-
TGCGCCAGCAGCCTAGGGGCAGGGGAAACACCCCTCCACTTT
CASSLGAGETPLHF
>-|TRBV5-1|15|TRBJ2-7|-
TGCGCCAGCAGCTTACAACCAGGGTCTGTAGGCGAGCAGTACTTC
CASSLQPGSVGEQYF
>-|TRBV20-1|12|TRBJ1-5|-
TGCAGTGCTAGTACAAGGGATCAGCCCCAGCATTTT
CSASTRDQPQHF
>once|TRBV10-3|13|TRBJ2-7|-
TGTGCCAGCAGTTCCCCGACGGGTTCCGAGCAGTACTTC
CASSSPTGSEQYF
>few|TRBV25-1|13|TRBJ2-2|-
TGTGCCAGCCACCGACGTGAGAGCGGGGAGCTGTTTTTT
CASHRRESGELFF
>few|TRBV9|15|TRBJ1-4|TRBD1
TGTGCCAGCAGCGAAAGGACAGGGGTTAATGAAAAACTGTTTTTT
CASSERTGVNEKLFF
>few|TRBV6-5|14|TRBJ1-1|-
TGTGCCAGCAGTTACGCCGTCATGAACACTGAAGCTTTCTTT
CASSYAVMNTEAFF
>-|TRBV7-9|13|TRBJ2-2|-
TGTGCCAGCAGGGAAGGGACGGCCGGGGAGCTGTTTTTT
CASREGTAGELFF
>-|TRBV10-3|15|TRBJ1-5|-
TGTGCCATCAGTTACCGACAAACAGGGACTCAGCCCCAGCATTTT
CAISYRQTGTQPQHF